This is a list of T cell receptor beta chains from one sample in a study of OX40 agonist ivuxolimab in advanced cancers. The assay was immunoSEQ multiplex PCR, and TCRdb's table has in-frame clones only and misses some. Of 57,000 or so clones listed, approximately 86% are singletons. This material consisted of CD4+ or CD8+ T cells sorted from blood, taken in a trial of the OX40 agonist ivuxolimab. These receptors were obtained from an adult with an advanced solid tumor such as melanoma, head and neck, liver or kidney cancer. Each CDR3 is given with its conserved first and last residue. A D gene is named only where the DNA matches it firmly. A row's size may be missing; if present it is once, few, many or a size class.

d_call j_call v_call cdr3_length clone_size cdr3_aa cdr3_nt
NA TRBJ2-3 TRBV5-8 15 NA CASSLEVGPTDTQYF TGTGCCAGCAGCTTGGAGGTAGGACCCACAGATACGCAGTATTTT
NA TRBJ1-5 TRBV19 14 once CASRLGVRNQPQHF TGTGCCAGTCGGCTAGGGGTTCGCAATCAGCCCCAGCATTTT
NA TRBJ1-5 TRBV6-1 13 NA CASSESGNQPQHF TGTGCCAGCAGTGAATCGGGGAATCAGCCCCAGCATTTT
TRBD1 TRBJ2-5 TRBV28 14 NA CASSLLTGGETQYF TGTGCCAGCAGTCTACTGACAGGGGGAGAGACCCAGTACTTC
NA TRBJ2-3 TRBV7-2 13 NA CASSLEAEDTQYF TGTGCCAGCAGCTTAGAGGCCGAGGATACGCAGTATTTT
TRBD2 TRBJ2-1 TRBV6-6 14 NA CASSSGRAYNEQFF TGTGCCAGCAGTTCGGGGAGGGCCTACAATGAGCAGTTCTTC
NA TRBJ1-1 TRBV6-5 13 once CASRYPTNTEAFF TGTGCCAGCAGATATCCCACGAACACTGAAGCTTTCTTT
NA TRBJ1-3 TRBV18 16 NA CASSPSPPSSGNTIYF TGTGCCAGCTCACCCTCACCTCCTAGCTCTGGAAACACCATATATTTT
TRBD1 TRBJ1-5 TRBV27 13 NA CASSSGQARPQHF TGTGCCAGCAGTTCCGGACAGGCCCGGCCCCAGCATTTT
NA TRBJ1-2 TRBV9 14 NA CASSVLDSHYGYTF TGTGCCAGCAGCGTATTGGACAGCCACTATGGCTACACCTTC
TRBD2 TRBJ2-7 TRBV9 17 NA CASSAHGGGDWGGEQYF TGTGCCAGCAGCGCCCATGGCGGGGGGGACTGGGGCGGCGAGCAGTACTTC
TRBD1 TRBJ1-1 TRBV6-4 13 NA CASSVNRGAEAFF TGTGCCAGCAGTGTAAACAGGGGTGCTGAAGCTTTCTTT
NA TRBJ2-5 TRBV7-2 15 NA CASRGRKGPQETQYF TGTGCCAGCAGGGGGAGGAAGGGTCCCCAAGAGACCCAGTACTTC
NA TRBJ1-2 TRBV15 16 NA CATSRVVRQSQGGYTF TGTGCCACCAGCAGAGTGGTAAGACAGTCCCAGGGCGGCTACACCTTC
TRBD1 TRBJ2-3 TRBV28 15 NA CASSSAGQGTDTQYF TGTGCCAGCAGTTCCGCAGGACAGGGAACAGATACGCAGTATTTT
NA TRBJ1-3 TRBV18 15 NA CASSPARDSGNTIYF TGTGCCAGCTCACCTGCCAGGGACTCTGGAAACACCATATATTTT
NA TRBJ1-5 TRBV4-1 14 NA CASSRGNSNQPQHF TGCGCCAGCAGCCGGGGTAATAGCAATCAGCCCCAGCATTTT
NA TRBJ1-2 TRBV7-9 14 NA CASIKVKPNYGYTF TGTGCCAGCATCAAAGTGAAACCAAACTATGGCTACACCTTC
NA TRBJ2-1 TRBV5-8 13 NA CASSLRQGNEQFF TGTGCCAGCAGCTTGCGGCAGGGAAATGAGCAGTTCTTC
NA TRBJ2-7 TRBV29-1 13 NA CSVGAQGSYEQYF TGCAGCGTTGGGGCTCAGGGGTCGTACGAGCAGTACTTC
NA TRBJ2-7 TRBV5-4 15 NA CASSPSRGGSNEQYF TGTGCCAGCAGTCCTTCTCGGGGAGGTTCGAACGAGCAGTACTTC
NA TRBJ1-5 TRBV7-9 15 NA CASSSQGIPNQPQHF TGTGCCAGCAGCTCACAGGGAATCCCCAATCAGCCCCAGCATTTT
NA TRBJ1-1 TRBV18 18 NA CASSPRLSTGDMNTEAFF TGTGCCAGCTCACCAAGACTTTCGACAGGCGATATGAACACTGAAGCTTTCTTT
NA TRBJ1-5 TRBV6-1 14 NA CASSPTGMKQPQHF TGTGCCAGCAGTCCAACAGGGATGAAGCAGCCCCAGCATTTT
NA TRBJ1-4 TRBV29-1 15 large CSVEERGSDNEKLFF TGCAGCGTTGAAGAACGGGGCTCGGATAATGAAAAACTGTTTTTT
NA TRBJ2-2 TRBV25-1 17 NA CASSAEARQLYTGELFF TGTGCCAGCAGTGCTGAGGCGAGACAGCTCTACACCGGGGAGCTGTTTTTT
TRBD1 TRBJ1-2 TRBV14 16 NA CASSQDRTGVVGGYTF TGTGCCAGCAGCCAAGATCGGACAGGGGTTGTTGGAGGCTACACCTTC
TRBD1 TRBJ1-2 TRBV5-6 13 NA CASSRDRWHGYTF TGTGCCAGCAGCAGGGACAGGTGGCATGGCTACACCTTC
TRBD2 TRBJ2-5 TRBV30 14 NA CAWSQRGGQETQYF TGTGCCTGGAGCCAACGGGGGGGGCAAGAGACCCAGTACTTC
NA TRBJ1-2 TRBV28 14 NA CASIPDSKIYGYTF TGTGCCAGCATTCCGGACAGTAAGATATATGGCTACACCTTC
NA TRBJ1-1 TRBV29-1 13 NA CSVVSHPNTEAFF TGCAGCGTTGTTAGTCACCCGAACACTGAAGCTTTCTTT
NA TRBJ2-1 TRBV7-2 13 NA CASRDRQLNEQFF TGTGCCAGCAGGGACAGACAGTTGAATGAGCAGTTCTTC
NA TRBJ2-3 TRBV7-9 12 NA CASSLTEQGLYF TGTGCCAGCAGCTTAACAGAGCAGGGCCTGTATTTT
TRBD1 TRBJ1-1 TRBV10-3 13 NA CAISGQQGDEAFF TGTGCCATCAGTGGTCAACAGGGGGATGAAGCTTTCTTT
TRBD1 TRBJ2-7 TRBV10-3 12 once CAIGTEGTGISF TGTGCCATCGGAACCGAAGGGACAGGGATTTCCTTC
NA TRBJ1-1 TRBV4-1 13 few CASSQAGNTEAFF TGCGCCAGCAGCCAAGCAGGGAACACTGAAGCTTTCTTT
TRBD2 TRBJ2-1 TRBV5-4 15 NA CASSEGLASYNEQFF TGTGCCAGCAGCGAGGGACTAGCTTCCTACAATGAGCAGTTCTTC
TRBD1 TRBJ2-6 TRBV7-9 16 NA CASSARTGAGANVLTF TGTGCCAGCAGCGCAAGGACAGGGGCTGGGGCCAACGTCCTGACTTTC
TRBD1 TRBJ1-4 TRBV2 15 NA CASSLQGPTNEKLFF TGTGCCAGCAGTTTACAGGGGCCAACTAATGAAAAACTGTTTTTT
TRBD1 TRBJ2-5 TRBV5-8 15 NA CASSSEGTVQETQYF TGTGCCAGCAGCTCTGAGGGGACAGTACAAGAGACCCAGTACTTC
NA TRBJ1-5 TRBV7-3 13 NA CASSLGVGQPQHF TGTGCCAGCAGCTTAGGGGTTGGTCAGCCCCAGCATTTT
NA TRBJ1-1 TRBV2 15 NA CASSFERGGFTEAFF TGTGCCAGCTCCTTTGAGAGGGGGGGGTTTACTGAAGCTTTCTTT
NA TRBJ2-5 TRBV9 13 NA CASSVGAQETQYF TGTGCCAGCAGCGTAGGAGCCCAAGAGACCCAGTACTTC
NA TRBJ2-2 TRBV15 12 NA CATSRDAGELFF TGTGCCACCAGCAGAGATGCCGGGGAGCTGTTTTTT
NA TRBJ2-7 TRBV7-6 14 once CASSPGRSPYEQYF TGTGCCAGCAGCCCCGGGCGGAGTCCCTACGAGCAGTACTTC
TRBD1 TRBJ1-2 TRBV10-3 14 once CAITADRVDYGYTF TGTGCCATCACGGCGGACAGGGTGGACTATGGCTACACCTTC
TRBD2 TRBJ2-7 TRBV14 15 NA CASSPGLAGAIEQYF TGTGCCAGCAGCCCGGGACTAGCGGGAGCTATTGAGCAGTACTTC
NA TRBJ1-1 TRBV14 13 NA CASSFAGGLEAFF TGTGCCAGCAGCTTCGCCGGGGGCCTTGAAGCTTTCTTT
NA TRBJ2-3 TRBV7-9 13 NA CASSLGTTDTQYF TGTGCCAGCAGCTTAGGCACCACAGATACGCAGTATTTT
NA TRBJ1-1 TRBV2 15 NA CASSNGPLEGTEAFF TGTGCCAGCAGTAACGGGCCCTTGGAGGGCACTGAAGCTTTCTTT
NA TRBJ1-1 TRBV9 15 NA CASSVAPWRGTEAFF TGTGCCAGCAGCGTAGCTCCGTGGAGGGGGACTGAAGCTTTCTTT
NA TRBJ2-1 TRBV6-1 14 NA CASSEAPQRRWQFF TGTGCCAGCAGTGAAGCCCCCCAGAGGCGATGGCAGTTCTTC
NA TRBJ2-7 TRBV28 15 once CASSFGGGGSYEQYF TGTGCCAGCAGTTTCGGAGGGGGAGGCTCCTACGAGCAGTACTTC
NA TRBJ1-1 TRBV7-2 14 NA CASSLGTEISEAFF TGTGCCAGCAGCCTTGGGACCGAAATTTCTGAAGCTTTCTTT
NA TRBJ2-2 TRBV7-7 14 NA CASSLEEGIGELFF TGTGCCAGCAGCTTAGAGGAAGGAATCGGGGAGCTGTTTTTT
TRBD2 TRBJ2-3 TRBV19 18 NA CASSSPGAGGPVTDTQYF TGTGCCAGTTCCTCCCCCGGAGCGGGGGGGCCGGTTACAGATACGCAGTATTTT
NA TRBJ2-3 TRBV29-1 13 NA CSRFDPSTDTQYF TGCAGCAGGTTTGACCCTAGCACAGATACGCAGTATTTT
NA TRBJ1-3 TRBV15 13 NA CATSSHLGNTIYF TGTGCCACCAGCAGTCATCTTGGAAACACCATATATTTT
NA TRBJ2-1 TRBV5-1 11 NA CASSDYNEQFF TGCGCCAGCAGCGATTACAATGAGCAGTTCTTC